The 14 T cell receptor beta chains listed next were all sequenced from one sample in a study of T cells in women clearing cervical HPV infection listed by TCRdb under 2018. Library method: the immunoSEQ multiplex PCR assay. Drawn from immuneACCESS, this table holds only the in-frame rearrangements with V and J called that TCRdb kept. Clones are partly lost; checked studies trace under half to an unresolved V gene and leave the rest unexplained. The record for this sample contains 10,000 to 15,000 clones. Jointly, the top ten make up around 9.3% of the sample. The sequenced sample consisted of blood buffy coat. The source is a woman between 18 and 70 years old with a cervical HPV16 infection that either progressed to CIN3+ or cleared (not recorded which).

Points on this clone: The read ends 3 residues before the CDR3 terminus; that terminus is restored from the germline J gene. The J gene is TRBJ1-2, the V gene TRBV6-1; tentative D call: TRBD1 (5 bases). Germline V gene lookup returns CDR1 MNHNS and CDR2 SASEGT. The length of the CDR3 is 14 residues. The chain's CDR3 is CASSEEKGRYDYTF. The CDR3 bases that were read are TGTGCCAGCAGTGAAGAGAAGGGGCGGTACGAC.

About this clone: From the germline J gene comes the end of the CDR3, since the read stops 3 residues before it. This chain links TRBV19 with TRBJ2-1; 12 bases fit TRBD2. CDR1 and CDR2 (germline): LNHDA, SQIVND (reference sequence). This CDR3 comprises 16 residues. The V segment lost 3 bases and the J segment 7 bases; nucleotides outside the gene matches: 7. The CDR3 protein is CASSILASGGGNEQFF. Partial CDR3 DNA: TGTGCCAGTAGTATTTTAGCTAGCGGGGGGGGGAATGAG.

Comment on this clone: The read ends 3 residues before the CDR3 terminus; that terminus is restored from the germline J gene. The rearrangement links TRBV19 to TRBJ2-4; 8 bases agree with TRBD1. Germline CDR1 and CDR2: LNHDA and SQIVND (reference sequence). This CDR3 region has 16 residues. CDR3: CASSIRGPPLISGQYF. The part of the CDR3 DNA that was read is TGTGCCAGTAGTATCAGGGGGCCGCCTTTGATATCTGGT.

On this clone: The read ends 3 residues shy of where the CDR3 ends; the end is completed using the germline J gene. J is TRBJ2-3 and V is TRBV7-2; tentatively, D is TRBD2 (6 bases). Germline CDR1 reads SGHTA; CDR2 reads FQGNSA. The CDR3 totals 13 residues. CDR3 bases read: TGTGCCAGCAGCTGGCTAGCGCAAGAGACG. Translating gives CASSWLAQET. The complete CDR3 protein is CASSWLAQETQYF.

Worth noting for this clone: The read stops 3 residues short of the end of the CDR3; the missing end is completed from the germline J gene. The chain recombines TRBV18 with TRBJ2-5, with 8 bases identical to TRBD1. Germline CDR1 and CDR2: KGHSH and LQKENI. V lost 0 bases and J lost 1; bases outside the gene matches: 1. CDR3 length: 15 residues. Partial CDR3 DNA: TGTGCCAGCTCACCACCCGGGACAGGCCAAGAGACC. It is translated as CASSPPGTGQET. Given in full, the CDR3 is CASSPPGTGQETQYF.

As concerns this clone: The read comes to an end 3 residues before the CDR3 does, leaving the germline J gene to fill in the end. V and J are TRBV5-1 and TRBJ1-4, with D possibly matching TRBD1 (5 bases). The CDR3 sequence is 15 residues long. CDR1 is SGHRS and CDR2 is YFSETQ in the germline V gene. The sequenced CDR3 bases are TGCGCCAGCAGCTTAAAAGGGGAGCTCGCTTCACCA. Its translation: CASSLKGELASP. The full CDR3 protein reads CASSLKGELASPLFF.

About this clone: The read ends 3 residues shy of where the CDR3 ends; the end is completed using the germline J gene. V is TRBV7-9 and J is TRBJ1-2; D might be TRBD1 (5 bases). Germline-derived CDR1 and CDR2 are SEHNR and FQNEAQ (reference sequence). The CDR3 spans 14 residues. CDR3 DNA, as far as it was read: TGTGCCAGCAGCTTGGAGCGGGGACGCGATGAC. This encodes CASSLERGRDD. The full CDR3 protein reads CASSLERGRDDYTF.

With regard to this clone: The CDR3 end is not reached by the read, which stops 3 residues before it; the germline J gene fills it in. The J gene is TRBJ2-5, the V gene TRBV20-1, with 12 bases fitting TRBD2. V shed 3 bases and J 5 bases; nucleotides not matched to a gene: 13. This CDR3 is built from 17 residues. Germline CDR1 is DFQATT and CDR2 is SNEGSKA (reference sequence). Incomplete CDR3 DNA: TGCAGTGCTAGTCCACTAGCGGGGGGCCCTACGGAGGAGACC. It specifies CSASPLAGGPTEET. From start to end, the CDR3 is CSASPLAGGPTEETQYF.

Turning to this clone: Coverage ceases 3 residues before the CDR3 finishes, and the germline J gene fills in the end. This chain links TRBV7-2 with TRBJ1-2; D is unclear. The CDR3 has 14 amino acids. Germline V gives CDR1 SGHTA, CDR2 FQGNSA. V was cut by 4 bases and J by 5 bases, with 14 bases left in between. Partial CDR3 DNA: TGTGCCAGCAGCTCTGAGGGTTTCAATTATGGC. It specifies CASSSEGFNYG. The full CDR3 reads CASSSEGFNYGYTF.

Partial CDR3 DNA: TGTGCCTGGAGGGGAGGGGGCCGGGAGACC. Amino acids: CAWRGGGRET. The complete CDR3 sequence is CAWRGGGRETQYF. The chain couples TRBV30 to TRBJ2-5; possibly TRBD1 or TRBD2 for D (7 bases each). With the read ending 3 residues before the CDR3 end, the germline J gene is used to fill in that end. Germline V gene data show CDR1 as GTSNPN and CDR2 as SVGIG (reference sequence). V gave up 3 bases and J gave up 5 bases, with 13 bases separating them. This CDR3 region has 13 residues.

For this clone: The read ends 3 residues early relative to the CDR3; the germline J gene fills the gap. The J gene is TRBJ2-3, the V gene TRBV2, with unresolved D. Germline V gives CDR1 SNHLY, CDR2 FYNNEI. There are 15 residues in the CDR3. Partial CDR3 DNA: TGTGCCAGCAGTGAAGCGTTGTCCCCCATAGAGACG. It codes for CASSEALSPIET. Given in full, the CDR3 is CASSEALSPIETQYF.

On this clone: The sequence runs out 3 residues before the end of the CDR3; the remainder is reconstructed from the germline J gene. The gene calls are TRBV6-2 or TRBV6-3 and TRBJ1-6, with TRBD1 matching over 7 bases. The CDR3 runs to 16 residues. With V trimmed by 3 bases and J by 4 bases, 6 bases remained unmatched. Per the germline V gene, CDR1 is MNHEY and CDR2 is SVGEGT. CDR3 bases read: TGTGCCAGCAGTTATGGGGACAGCAAATATAATTCACCC. Protein: CASSYGDSKYNSP. The full CDR3 protein is CASSYGDSKYNSPLHF.

To note about this clone: The CDR3 end falls 3 residues outside the read, so it is completed with the germline J gene. V gene TRBV5-1 combines with J gene TRBJ2-7; 7 bases agree with TRBD2. The CDR3 has 14 residues. V gave up 4 bases and J gave up 3 bases; unmatched junction bases: 7. CDR1 is SGHRS and CDR2 is YFSETQ in the germline V gene. CDR3 DNA, as far as it was read: TGCGCCAGCAGCGAATCCGGGGGGATCTACGAG. Translating gives CASSESGGIYE. The whole CDR3 protein is CASSESGGIYEQYF.

Regarding this clone: Read coverage stops 3 residues before the CDR3 terminus; the germline J gene supplies the remainder. V usage is TRBV30 and J usage is TRBJ1-1; D is possibly TRBD1 (5 bases). The CDR3 length is 13 residues. CDR1 and CDR2 (germline): GTSNPN, SVGIG (reference sequence). V lost 2 bases, J lost 6 bases, and 13 bases lay in between. The sequenced CDR3 bases are TGTGCCTGGAGTTTCGGGGGTCCGGCTGAA. Residues: CAWSFGGPAE. The whole CDR3 sequence is CAWSFGGPAEAFF.